The 5 T cell receptor beta chains listed next were all sequenced from one sample in a study of T cell repertoires in cytomegalovirus infection. TCRdb redid the calling of the reads with MiXCR, one entry per CDR3 protein. Of 150,000 to 200,000 distinct CDR3 sequences in the sample, less than 9.5% were seen once. The sequenced material came from PBMCs. Receptors were obtained from a human donor in good health (CMV status not recorded). Some clones in this sample may be carry-over from other donors' samples.

This clonotype showed up many times. The chain links TRBV7-2 to TRBJ2-3, with TRBD1 matching 10 bases. CDR3 length equals 15 residues. J was trimmed by 3 bases and V by 1 base; bases with no gene match: 1. CDR1 is SGHTA and CDR2 is FQGNSA in the germline V gene. The CDR3 bases are TGTGCCAGCAGCTTAGGGGGACAGGGGACAGATACGCAGTATTTT. Its protein is CASSLGGQGTDTQYF.

This clonotype came up a few times. The chain joins TRBV29-1 to TRBJ2-3; D not certain. Germline V gene data show CDR1 as SQVTM and CDR2 as ANQGSEA. This CDR3 region has 11 residues. The V gene lost 6 bases and the J gene lost 4 bases, with 8 bases spanning the gap. CDR3 DNA: TGCAGCGTAACGCTGGCAGATACGCAGTATTTT. Translated: CSVTLADTQYF.

This clonotype was recorded at least ten times. The chain links TRBV12-3 or TRBV12-4 to TRBJ2-1; the D is unclear. Trimming shortened V by 5 bases and J by 15 bases, and 17 bases separated the two germline ends. This CDR3 comprises 12 residues. CDR3 DNA: TGTGCCAGCAGTCCGGACGGTCACGATTTGTTCTTC. Translated, it gives CASSPDGHDLFF.

This clonotype was seen a few times. This chain links TRBV6-2 or TRBV6-3 with TRBJ1-2, with 7 bases aligning to TRBD1. The V gene's germline CDR1 is MNHEY and CDR2 SVGEGT. The ends lost 5 bases at V and 8 bases at J; junction bases unmatched: 8. The CDR3 runs to 13 residues. The CDR3 is CASSRGGHGGYTF. Written as DNA, the CDR3 is TGTGCCAGCAGTAGAGGGGGCCACGGAGGCTACACCTTC.

The chain's CDR3 is CASSEQGISYGYTF. The CDR3 bases are TGTGCCAGCAGTGAACAGGGGATCAGCTATGGCTACACCTTC. This sequence joins TRBV6-1 and TRBJ1-2, with D possibly being TRBD1 (6 bases). Trimming took off 2 bases at V and 4 bases at J, with 11 bases between the two ends. The germline V gene encodes CDR1 MNHNS and CDR2 SASEGT. CDR3 length: 14 amino acids.